The next 30 T cell receptor beta chains were all read from a single sample in a study of cytomegalovirus exposure and HLA in healthy donors. PCR amplification relied on 60 Vbeta primers (plus 13 Jbeta primers). The protocol was immunoSEQ multiplex PCR, while the TCRdb copy is restricted to in-frame clones and leaves out a portion. The sample carries roughly 120,000 clones, around four fifths recorded once. Sequenced: PBMCs. Receptors originate from a human donor in good health.

This chain uses TRBV6-1 with TRBJ2-5; maybe TRBD2 (5 bases). The J call may be incorrect, as the DNA end agrees better with TRBJ2-7. The germline V gene has CDR1 MNHNS and CDR2 SASEGT. CDR3 length: 16 amino acids. CDR3 loop: CASSEALANSGYEQYF. In nucleotides, the CDR3 is TGTGCCAGCAGTGAAGCGCTAGCTAATTCGGGCTACGAGCAGTACTTC.

The V and J genes are TRBV19 and TRBJ2-7; TRBD1 aligns across 8 bases. This CDR3 comprises 15 residues. Looked up from germline, CDR1 is LNHDA and CDR2 is SQIVND (reference sequence). After removal of 5 bases from V and 2 bases from J, the junction contained 8 bases not matched to a gene. CDR3 residues: CASSPGQAGPYEQYF. CDR3 in DNA: TGTGCCAGTAGTCCGGGACAGGCTGGCCCCTACGAGCAGTACTTC. Drawing the rest from reference TRBV19 and TRBJ2-7, the complete variable domain is DGGITQSPKYLFRKEGQNVTLSCEQNLNHDAMYWYRQDPGQGLRLIYYSQIVNDFQKGDIAEGYSVSREKKESFPLTVTSAQKNPTAFYLCASSPGQAGPYEQYFGPGTRLTVT.

This clone was detected once. The chain is built from TRBV28 and TRBJ2-7; D perhaps matches TRBD1 (5 bases). V dropped 3 bases and J dropped 3 bases, with 15 bases sitting between them. Germline values: CDR1 MDHEN, CDR2 SYDVKM. CDR3 size: 15 residues. The CDR3 protein is CASSLGSRVSYEQYF. CDR3 DNA: TGTGCCAGCAGTTTGGGCTCCAGGGTCAGCTACGAGCAGTACTTC. The full variable domain, rest sourced from reference TRBV28 and TRBJ2-7, is DVKVTQSSRYLVKRTGEKVFLECVQDMDHENMFWYRQDPGLGLRLIYFSYDVKMKEKGDIPEGYSVSREKKERFSLILESASTNQTSMYLCASSLGSRVSYEQYFGPGTRLTVT.

The J gene is TRBJ2-7, the V gene TRBV28; D is perhaps TRBD1 (6 bases). Trimming took 4 bases from V and 0 from J, leaving 13 bases between them. Looked up from germline, CDR1 is MDHEN and CDR2 is SYDVKM. This CDR3 contains 15 residues. For the CDR3, the DNA is TGTGCCAGCAGTTCGACAGGATCGAGCTCCTACGAGCAGTACTTC. The encoded protein is CASSSTGSSSYEQYF.

This chain connects TRBV18 to TRBJ1-1; TRBD1 matches 8 bases. V shed 4 bases and J 0 bases; nucleotides not matched to a gene: 13. The CDR3 spans 18 residues. Germline loops: CDR1 KGHSH, CDR2 LQKENI. The CDR3 is CASSQRLLQGVMNTEAFF. CDR3 nucleotides: TGTGCCAGCTCACAGAGACTGTTACAGGGGGTGATGAACACTGAAGCTTTCTTT.

The J gene is TRBJ1-6, the V gene TRBV6-6; D might be TRBD1 (5 bases). The CDR3 runs 14 residues. Per the germline V gene, CDR1 is MNHNY and CDR2 is SVGAGI (reference sequence). V shed 4 bases and J shed 7 bases, with 11 bases lying between them. The CDR3 coding sequence is TGTGCCAGCAGTTTGGGCAGGGCGAATTCACCCCTCCACTTT. It encodes CASSLGRANSPLHF.

This chain connects TRBV9 to TRBJ2-7; 10 nucleotides match TRBD1. V dropped 0 bases and J dropped 2; count of bases not matched to a gene: 8. The CDR3 has 17 amino acids. Germline loops: CDR1 SGDLS, CDR2 YYNGEE. The CDR3 coding sequence is TGTGCCAGCAGCGTAGTGGGATCCGGGACAGGGGCCTACGAGCAGTACTTC. Its translation: CASSVVGSGTGAYEQYF.

Only a few counts were recorded for this clone. This rearrangement joins TRBV10-3 to TRBJ2-7; D perhaps matches TRBD2 (6 bases). This CDR3 comprises 13 residues. Per germline, CDR1 ENHRY and CDR2 SYGVKD. V was shortened by 5 bases and J by 2 bases, with 10 bases between the two germline ends. The CDR3 loop reads CAISRGGTYEQYF. CDR3 nucleotides: TGTGCCATCAGTCGAGGAGGGACCTACGAGCAGTACTTC.

The rearrangement uses TRBV4-2 and TRBJ1-1; a possible D gene is TRBD1 (5 bases). The CDR3 is made up of 16 amino acids. V lost 4 bases to trimming and J lost 0 bases, with 15 bases between them. The germline CDR1 and CDR2 sequences are LGHNA and YNFKEQ. CDR3 region: CASSPADSWVNTEAFF. The CDR3 region has the DNA TGTGCCAGCAGCCCCGCAGACAGTTGGGTGAACACTGAAGCTTTCTTT.

The chain carries TRBV7-9 and TRBJ2-5; 7 bases fit TRBD1. Germline loops: CDR1 SEHNR, CDR2 FQNEAQ (reference sequence). J gave up 4 bases and V 3 bases, and 11 bases lay outside the gene matches. This CDR3 has 16 residues. CDR3 residues: CASSLDLRGQLETQYF. The CDR3 nucleotides read TGTGCCAGCAGCTTGGATCTCCGGGGACAGCTAGAGACCCAGTACTTC.

V usage is TRBV5-4 and J usage is TRBJ1-2, with 10 bases lining up with TRBD1. Germline trimming cut 4 bases from V and 7 bases from J; bases unmatched to any gene: 7. Germline V gene lookup returns CDR1 SGHNT and CDR2 YYREEE (reference sequence). CDR3 size: 14 residues. The CDR3 DNA reads TGTGCCAGCAGCCACGACAGGGGGCAGGTTGGCTACACCTTC. This codes for CASSHDRGQVGYTF. The full variable domain, completed using reference TRBV5-4 and TRBJ1-2, is ETGVTQSPTHLIKTRGQQVTLRCSSQSGHNTVSWYQQALGQGPQFIFQYYREEENGRGNFPPRFSGLQFPNYSSELNVNALELDDSALYLCASSHDRGQVGYTFGSGTRLTVV.

The chain joins TRBV14 to TRBJ2-7, with 12 bases that match TRBD1. The CDR3 runs to 15 residues. Germline loops: CDR1 SGHDN, CDR2 FVKESK. J gave up 7 bases and V 3 bases, and 7 bases lay outside the gene matches. This CDR3 is CASSHRDRGPYEQYF. CDR3 nucleotides: TGTGCCAGCAGCCACCGGGACAGGGGGCCGTATGAGCAGTACTTC.

As to this clone: One junction end disagrees with the germline gene, perhaps due to a read error. This chain links TRBV7-9 with TRBJ2-2, with a weak D call TRBD2 (5 bases). The CDR3 runs to 11 residues. In germline, CDR1 is SEHNR, CDR2 FQNEAQ (reference sequence). The CDR3 DNA is TGTGCCAGCAGCTTGACCGGGGAGCTATTTTTT. Residues: CASSLTGELFF. Complete variable domain (other parts from reference TRBV7-9 and TRBJ2-2): DTGVSQNPRHKITKRGQNVTFRCDPISEHNRLYWYRQTLGQGPEFLTYFQNEAQLEKSRLLSDRFSAERPKGSFSTLEIQRTEQGDSAMYLCASSLTGELFFGEGSRLTVL.

This clone is a singleton in its sample. The V call is TRBV6-1, the J call TRBJ2-7; 7 nucleotides line up with TRBD2. The germline gives CDR1 MNHNS, CDR2 SASEGT. CDR3 length equals 16 residues. Losses at the gene ends were 1 base for V and 1 base for J; bases not matched to a gene: 7. The CDR3 DNA is TGTGCCAGCAGTGAAGGGGGAGGGGTGGTATCCTACGAGCAGTACTTC. This encodes CASSEGGGVVSYEQYF.

V and J are TRBV5-6 and TRBJ2-3, with D perhaps TRBD2 (6 bases). V was cut by 4 bases and J by 2 bases, with 11 bases left in between. This CDR3 comprises 14 residues. Germline V gene sequence: CDR1 SGHDT, CDR2 YYEEEE. CDR3 in DNA: TGTGCCAGCAGCCCCGGGACTCACACAGATACGCAGTATTTT. As protein: CASSPGTHTDTQYF.

The CDR3, as DNA: TGCGCCAGCAGCCAAGCGGGGGGCCATCCCGAAAACATTCAGTACTTC. Protein product: CASSQAGGHPENIQYF. V is TRBV4-1 and J is TRBJ2-4; perhaps TRBD2 as D (7 bases). Germline lookup yields CDR1 MGHRA and CDR2 YSYEKL. Trimming took 1 base from V and 5 from J, leaving 15 bases between them. The CDR3 loop spans 16 amino acids.

This clone was observed a few times. The chain couples TRBV4-1 to TRBJ1-5; D may be TRBD1 (5 bases). The CDR3 consists of 15 residues. Germline assignment: CDR1 MGHRA and CDR2 YSYEKL. Trimming pared 3 bases from V and 1 base from J, leaving 10 bases between. CDR3 loop: CASSHRVASNQPQHF. The DNA for the CDR3 is TGCGCCAGCAGCCACAGGGTTGCGAGCAATCAGCCCCAGCATTTT.

The rearrangement links TRBV13 to TRBJ2-7, with TRBD1 matching 10 bases. The CDR3 spans 14 residues. Germline values: CDR1 PRHDT, CDR2 FYEKMQ (reference sequence). The J segment lost 3 bases and the V segment lost 5 bases, leaving 4 bases of the junction unmatched. The CDR3, as DNA: TGTGCCAGCAGCAGCCGGGACAGGGGCTACGAGCAGTACTTC. Its protein is CASSSRDRGYEQYF.

V is TRBV6-1 and J is TRBJ2-4, with TRBD2 as a possible D gene (6 bases). The length of the CDR3 is 17 residues. CDR1 and CDR2 (germline): MNHNS, SASEGT. Trimming shortened V by 0 bases and J by 0 bases, and 12 bases separated the two germline ends. CDR3 amino acids: CASSEADYHLAKNIQYF. CDR3 nucleotides: TGTGCCAGCAGTGAAGCGGACTACCACTTAGCCAAAAACATTCAGTACTTC.

J is TRBJ1-4 and V is TRBV28, with a tentative D call TRBD1 (6 bases). The CDR3 contains 17 residues. Between the trimmed V and J ends, which lost 6 bases and 5 bases, there was a span of 22 bases. Per the germline V gene, CDR1 is MDHEN and CDR2 is SYDVKM. The CDR3 protein is CASRLHQRTVINEKLFF. CDR3 bases: TGTGCCAGCAGACTGCATCAGAGGACAGTTATCAATGAAAAACTGTTTTTT. Using reference TRBV28 and TRBJ1-4 for the parts outside the CDR3, the full variable domain is DVKVTQSSRYLVKRTGEKVFLECVQDMDHENMFWYRQDPGLGLRLIYFSYDVKMKEKGDIPEGYSVSREKKERFSLILESASTNQTSMYLCASRLHQRTVINEKLFFGSGTQLSVL.

The chain has TRBV11-2 and TRBJ2-1; possible D gene TRBD2, 6 bases. CDR3 length equals 14 residues. CDR1 is SGHAT and CDR2 is FQNNGV in the germline V gene. Deletions cut 4 bases from V and 0 bases from J, with 7 bases between. CDR3 sequence reads: CASSWGGSYNEQFF. The CDR3 region has the DNA TGTGCCAGCAGCTGGGGAGGCTCCTACAATGAGCAGTTCTTC.

V and J are TRBV7-3 and TRBJ2-2; the D gene is possibly TRBD2 (6 bases). Deletions cut 5 bases from V and 1 base from J, with 11 bases between. In germline, CDR1 is SGHTA, CDR2 FQGTGA. The CDR3 is 15 amino acids. CDR3: CASSRDSLNTGELFF. Here the CDR3 DNA reads TGTGCCAGCAGCAGGGACTCATTGAACACCGGGGAGCTGTTTTTT.

This chain links TRBV2 with TRBJ1-1; 9 bases fit TRBD1. The V and J ends lost 8 bases and 3 bases, in that order; junction bases with no gene match: 10. This CDR3 has 15 residues. Germline assignment: CDR1 SNHLY and CDR2 FYNNEI. CDR3 residues: CASSRDRAPDTEAFF. The CDR3 region has the DNA TGTGCCAGCTCCCGGGACAGGGCCCCGGACACTGAAGCTTTCTTT.

The V and J genes are TRBV9 and TRBJ2-3; possibly TRBD1 for D (8 bases). Germline V gene sequence: CDR1 SGDLS, CDR2 YYNGEE. This CDR3 has 15 residues. Trimming took off 5 bases at V and 4 bases at J, with 17 bases between the two ends. In DNA form, the CDR3 reads TGTGCCAGCAGTCCGGTACAGGGGGGGTCAGATACGCAGTATTTT. Protein: CASSPVQGGSDTQYF.

The chain combines TRBV9 with TRBJ1-4, with a tentative D call TRBD1 (6 bases). Trimming left V 4 bases short and J 8 bases short, with 24 bases between. CDR3 length: 17 residues. Per the germline V gene, CDR1 is SGDLS and CDR2 is YYNGEE. Here the CDR3 reads CASSPSTAAGEGEKLFF. The CDR3 region has the DNA TGTGCCAGCAGCCCGTCAACCGCAGCAGGGGAAGGCGAAAAACTGTTTTTT.

The genes are TRBV7-9 and TRBJ1-1; D might be TRBD1 (5 bases). The CDR3 is 14 residues long. The V and J ends lost 4 bases and 8 bases respectively, with 17 bases between them. The germline gives CDR1 SEHNR, CDR2 FQNEAQ (reference sequence). The CDR3 is CASSSFTGFREAFF. CDR3 nucleotides: TGTGCCAGCAGCTCATTCACAGGCTTCCGAGAAGCTTTCTTT.

V is TRBV6-1 and J is TRBJ1-3; a weak D match, TRBD1 (5 bases). Germline assignment: CDR1 MNHNS and CDR2 SASEGT. V dropped 5 bases and J dropped 6 bases, with 8 bases sitting between them. This CDR3 region has 12 residues. CDR3 coding DNA: TGTGCCAGCAGTCCTGGACAAAACACCATATATTTT. It codes for CASSPGQNTIYF.

A remark on this clone: A junction end diverges from the germline sequence, so it may reflect a read error. This chain uses TRBV7-7 with TRBJ2-1, with D maybe TRBD2 (5 bases). Germline V gene lookup returns CDR1 SSHAT and CDR2 FNYEAQ (reference sequence). The CDR3 has 13 residues. CDR3 in amino acids: CASSLGQRNEQFF. The CDR3 DNA sequence: TGTGCTAGCAGCTTAGGCCAGCGGAATGAGCAGTTCTTC.

V gene TRBV9 combines with J gene TRBJ1-6; D is possibly TRBD1 (5 bases). CDR3 length equals 16 residues. V was cut by 4 bases and J by 10 bases, with 21 bases left in between. CDR1 and CDR2 from the germline V gene are SGDLS and YYNGEE. The CDR3 bases are TGTGCCAGCAGCCCCACCATTGGGGGGTCTCACTCACCCCTCCACTTT. It translates to CASSPTIGGSHSPLHF.

This clone was observed a single time. The J gene is TRBJ1-2, the V gene TRBV4-2; D perhaps matches TRBD1 (6 bases). Trimming left V 1 base short and J 4 bases short, with 16 bases between. This CDR3 region has 16 residues. Germline CDR1 is LGHNA and CDR2 is YNFKEQ. CDR3 amino acids: CASSQGPYRVTYGYTF. The CDR3 nucleotides are TGTGCCAGCAGCCAAGGTCCCTACAGGGTTACCTATGGCTACACCTTC.